This TCR beta chain was identified during a study of siplizumab effects on memory and regulatory T cells. Findings and caveats of the study: Alloreactive sequences traceable to unstimulated CD4+ memory cells were significantly reduced by siplizumab. The study found naive T cells seemingly more diverse than memory cells and seemingly major alloresponse contributors.

Assays covered around 10^5 TCR templates per sample. Assay used: immunoSEQ multiplex PCR; TCRdb lists only in-frame clones, some missing. The sample has more than 90,000 clones; about 90% are singletons. Remarks on this clone: Its antigen is as yet unknown.

The CDR3 is 14 amino acids. J was trimmed by 3 bases and V by 4 bases; bases with no gene match: 0. Germline V gives CDR1 MNHEY, CDR2 SVGAGI. The clonotype was recovered from a human donor in good health. The material sequenced was non-Treg CD4+ T cells sorted from blood. The chain joins TRBV6-5 to TRBJ2-7, with 13 bases aligning to TRBD2. The CDR3 DNA is TGTGCCAGCAGTTGGACTAGCGGGAGCTACGAGCAGTACTTC. Translation gives CASSWTSGSYEQYF.